This T cell receptor beta chain was sequenced during a study of control samples from healthy donors and cancer patients. The CDR3 runs to 13 residues. Germline-derived CDR1 and CDR2 are SGHTA and FQGNSA. Trimming took off 1 base at V and 4 bases at J, with 6 bases between the two ends. Some clones are missing from TCRdb's copy, which holds only in-frame ones; the method was immunoSEQ multiplex PCR. The data hold about 170,000 clones, with almost 90% observed a single time. V gene TRBV7-2 combines with J gene TRBJ2-3; no firm D call. The sequenced sample was blood. This receptor was obtained from a woman in her 30s in good health. In DNA form, the CDR3 reads TGTGCCAGCAGCTTAGTCCGGGCAGATACGCAGTATTTT. Encoded protein: CASSLVRADTQYF.